Included here is one TCR beta chain sequence, with context. The antigen is unknown. Random hexamers were used to reverse transcribe about 0.5 to 1 ug of RNA. TCR beta CDR3 was amplified by immunoSEQ covering 54 Vbeta and 13 Jbeta. TCRdb re-analysed the immunoSEQ multiplex PCR reads in MiXCR, keeping a single row per CDR3 protein. This sample carries under 95,000 distinct CDR3 sequences, around 94% of them seen once, and the ten largest clones take about 0.3%. From blood CD8+ and CD4+ T cells, TCR beta sequences were generated. The diagnostic criteria for definite or probable disease, as recently defined, were met by the patients with Susac syndrome. The sample originates from a study of CD8 T cells in Susac syndrome. Study-level findings and limits: The study's TCR sequencing and HLA analysis drew on a certain number of individuals. That number was acknowledged as relatively small.

The CDR3 is made up of 14 amino acids. V was pared by 0 bases and J by 7 bases, with 12 bases between. The chain couples TRBV12-3 or TRBV12-4 to TRBJ2-5, with D possibly TRBD1 on 5 matching bases. The clonotype originates from a human donor with Susac syndrome. The sequenced sample consisted of CD4+ T cells from PBMCs. CDR3 nucleotides: TGTGCCAGCAGTTTAGCGGAGCAGGGTGGGACCCAGTACTTC. Residues: CASSLAEQGGTQYF.